This passage covers 13 T cell receptor beta chains from one sample sequenced in a study of blood T cell repertoires in COVID-19. Only in-frame clones appear in the TCRdb table, and some are missing; sequencing was by immunoSEQ multiplex PCR. Seen here are about 54,000 clones, 90% observed once, and the top ten hold 3.9%. The sequenced sample consisted of peripheral blood. The receptor source for this set is a man aged 50-59 years with acute or convalescent COVID-19.

The chain links TRBV14 to TRBJ1-1; TRBD1 agrees at 9 bases. This CDR3 is built from 18 residues. Per the germline V gene, CDR1 is SGHDN and CDR2 is FVKESK. J lost 1 base, V lost 0 bases, and 9 bases had no gene match. CDR3 bases: TGTGCCAGCAGCCAAGAACGATACAGACAGGGGGAGAACACTGAAGCTTTCTTT. It translates to CASSQERYRQGENTEAFF.

This chain links TRBV30 with TRBJ1-2; D gene uncertain. This CDR3 spans 11 amino acids. CDR1 is GTSNPN, CDR2 SVGIG, per germline (reference sequence). Trimming took off 4 bases at V and 5 bases at J, with 8 bases between the two ends. The CDR3 bases are TGTGCCTGGATTAACATGTATGGCTACACCTTC. It encodes CAWINMYGYTF.

The chain carries TRBV6-5 and TRBJ2-7; TRBD2 might be the D (6 bases). The germline gives CDR1 MNHEY, CDR2 SVGAGI. CDR3 length: 15 amino acids. Trimming removed 6 bases at V and 7 bases at J, with 22 bases between. Here the CDR3 DNA reads TGTGCCAGCAGCCCAACAGACCCTATCGCGGGGGAGCAGTACTTC. It is translated as CASSPTDPIAGEQYF.

This rearrangement joins TRBV11-3 to TRBJ1-3; D is undetermined. Germline CDR1 SGHNT, CDR2 YENEEA. The CDR3 spans 17 residues. V shed 0 bases and J shed 0 bases, with 12 bases lying between them. The CDR3 sequence: CASSLDLSASSGNTIYF. In DNA form, the CDR3 reads TGTGCCAGCAGCTTAGATCTGTCTGCGAGCTCTGGAAACACCATATATTTT.

This chain connects TRBV7-9 to TRBJ2-7; D perhaps matches TRBD1 (5 bases). The V gene lost 4 bases and the J gene lost 0 bases, with 10 bases spanning the gap. CDR1 SEHNR and CDR2 FQNEAQ come from the germline V gene (reference sequence). CDR3 length equals 14 residues. The CDR3 bases are TGTGCCAGCAGCTGGGGCATGAGCTCCTACGAGCAGTACTTC. It is translated as CASSWGMSSYEQYF. Full variable domain (outside the CDR3, taken from reference TRBV7-9 and TRBJ2-7): DTGVSQNPRHKITKRGQNVTFRCDPISEHNRLYWYRQTLGQGPEFLTYFQNEAQLEKSRLLSDRFSAERPKGSFSTLEIQRTEQGDSAMYLCASSWGMSSYEQYFGPGTRLTVT.

The chain links TRBV30 to TRBJ2-1; 11 bases agree with TRBD2. The CDR3 totals 14 residues. V was clipped by 0 bases and J by 15 bases; unmatched bases: 10. From germline, CDR1 is GTSNPN and CDR2 SVGIG (reference sequence). The CDR3 coding sequence is TGTGCCTGGAGTGTAAGAGGCCTAGCGGGAGGAGCGTTCTTC. It yields the protein CAWSVRGLAGGAFF.

The rearrangement links TRBV9 to TRBJ2-7; D possibly corresponds to TRBD2 (5 bases). The CDR3 has 15 residues. Trimming left V 0 bases short and J 2 bases short, with 12 bases between. Germline CDR1 is SGDLS and CDR2 is YYNGEE. CDR3 loop: CASSVASGPTYEQYF. Here the CDR3 DNA reads TGTGCCAGCAGCGTAGCAAGCGGCCCGACCTACGAGCAGTACTTC.

The chain employs TRBV3-1 (or the pseudogene TRBV3-2) and TRBJ2-1; TRBD2 agrees at 8 bases. The V gene end was trimmed by 2 bases and the J gene end by 10 bases; junction bases not matched to a gene: 10. Per the germline V gene, CDR1 is LGHDT and CDR2 is YNNKEL (reference sequence). The CDR3 is 15 residues long. The CDR3 sequence is CASSQTSGVVKEQFF. CDR3 sequence (DNA): TGTGCCAGCAGCCAAACTAGCGGAGTCGTAAAGGAGCAGTTCTTC.

The chain joins TRBV30 to TRBJ2-1; the match to TRBD2 covers 8 bases. The CDR3 runs 15 residues. Trimming took 0 bases from V and 6 from J; bases not matched to a gene: 7. CDR1 GTSNPN and CDR2 SVGIG come from the germline V gene (reference sequence). CDR3 bases: TGTGCCTGGAGTGTACTAGGCCTAGCGGGCAATGAGCAGTTCTTC. Translation gives CAWSVLGLAGNEQFF.

The V call is TRBV24-1, the J call TRBJ2-1; TRBD2 aligns across 11 bases. The germline V gene has CDR1 KGHDR and CDR2 SFDVKD. The CDR3 covers 15 residues. J was trimmed by 7 bases and V by 4 bases; bases with no gene match: 5. CDR3 loop: CATSDPRTSGNEQFF. The CDR3 DNA reads TGTGCCACCAGTGACCCGAGGACTAGCGGGAATGAGCAGTTCTTC.

V usage is TRBV5-4 and J usage is TRBJ1-1, with D tentatively TRBD1 (5 bases). Germline CDR1 and CDR2: SGHNT and YYREEE (reference sequence). CDR3 size: 14 residues. V shed 4 bases and J shed 6 bases, with 16 bases lying between them. CDR3 in amino acids: CASSRVRGEAEAFF. The CDR3 DNA sequence: TGTGCCAGCAGCCGGGTCCGAGGGGAGGCTGAAGCTTTCTTT. The variable domain in full, with the rest retrieved from reference TRBV5-4 and TRBJ1-1, is ETGVTQSPTHLIKTRGQQVTLRCSSQSGHNTVSWYQQALGQGPQFIFQYYREEENGRGNFPPRFSGLQFPNYSSELNVNALELDDSALYLCASSRVRGEAEAFFGQGTRLTVV.

The chain is built from TRBV19 and TRBJ2-7, with 7 bases lining up with TRBD2. Germline V gene sequence: CDR1 LNHDA, CDR2 SQIVND (reference sequence). CDR3 length: 16 amino acids. Trimming took 5 bases from V and 0 from J; bases not matched to a gene: 10. Here the CDR3 DNA reads TGTGCCAGTAGTCCTAGGACTTCTAGCGGCTCCTACGAGCAGTACTTC. Its translation is CASSPRTSSGSYEQYF.

The chain uses TRBV19 and TRBJ2-5; tentatively, D is TRBD2 (7 bases). Germline V gene lookup returns CDR1 LNHDA and CDR2 SQIVND (reference sequence). The ends were cut back, 6 bases at V and 7 bases at J, with 18 bases in the middle. This CDR3 spans 14 amino acids. The DNA of the CDR3 is TGTGCCAGTAGCCCCGGGGGGCCGCCATGGACCCAGTACTTC. Protein product: CASSPGGPPWTQYF.